The present entry profiles one TCR beta chain with its context. With the 5' RACE reads reprocessed, TCRdb shows one record per CDR3 protein and no DNA. This table holds 400,000 to 500,000 distinct CDR3 sequences. This CDR3 is built from 14 residues. Germline assignment: CDR1 SQVTM and CDR2 ANQGSEA. This sample is part of a study of T cells expressing NK-cell markers. This TCR was sampled from a woman aged 18-70 years in good health. Source material: blood T cells: a sorted CD56 or NKG2C T cell subset, CD4+ or CD8+ T cells, or bulk PBMC T cells (not recorded which). The V gene is TRBV29-1, the J gene TRBJ2-7; without DNA, the TCRdb call of TRBD2 cannot be checked. Here the CDR3 reads CSVEDPRADYEQYF.